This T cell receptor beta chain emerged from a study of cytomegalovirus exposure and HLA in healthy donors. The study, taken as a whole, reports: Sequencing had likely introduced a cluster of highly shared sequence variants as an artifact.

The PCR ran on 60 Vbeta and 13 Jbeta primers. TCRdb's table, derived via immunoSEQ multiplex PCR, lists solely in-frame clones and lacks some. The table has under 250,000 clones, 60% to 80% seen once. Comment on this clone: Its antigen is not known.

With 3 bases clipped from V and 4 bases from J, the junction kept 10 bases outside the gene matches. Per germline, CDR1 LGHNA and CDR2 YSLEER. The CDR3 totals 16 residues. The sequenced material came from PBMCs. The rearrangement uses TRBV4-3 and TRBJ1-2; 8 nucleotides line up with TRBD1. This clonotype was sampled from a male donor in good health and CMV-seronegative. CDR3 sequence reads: CASSHGRQGSGYGYTF. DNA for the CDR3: TGCGCCAGCAGCCACGGTAGACAGGGGAGCGGCTATGGCTACACCTTC.